This T cell receptor (beta chain) came from a study of post-analysis software for immune sequencing data. At the level of the study: The disease courses spanned relapsing-remitting, secondary progressive and progressive-relapsing forms of multiple sclerosis. Study-level results: Comparison with controls showed significantly lower normalized Chao1 diversity in multiple sclerosis patients. The five TRBV segments detected at higher frequency in patients than in controls included TRBV5-6, TRBV5-1 and TRBV20-1.

Libraries were made from TCR beta cDNA, and they carried unique molecular identifiers. It was from approximately 0.91 to 9.4 million T cells that about 540,000 cDNA molecules came. TCRdb reprocessed the PCR reads with MiXCR, giving one entry per CDR3 protein. The table lists roughly 800,000 distinct CDR3 sequences, roughly 50% of them singletons. The CDR3 sequence is 18 residues long. Germline V gives CDR1 MGHRA, CDR2 YSYEKL. The V end lost 3 bases, the J end lost 0 bases, and 15 bases lay between the germline ends. Note on this clonotype: Antigen: not known.

The rearrangement uses TRBV4-1 and TRBJ1-6; tentative D call: TRBD1 (5 bases). The receptor was isolated from a girl aged 5 to 17 with multiple sclerosis. The specimen was blood. This CDR3 reads CASSHAALGGSYNSPLHF. CDR3 DNA sequence: TGCGCCAGCAGCCACGCGGCCCTCGGGGGCTCCTATAATTCACCCCTCCACTTT.